This TCR beta chain was captured by sequencing in a study of blood T cell repertoires in COVID-19. About the study: Samples taken during acute and convalescent COVID-19 were collected in the United States, Italy and Spain.

The germline CDR1 and CDR2 sequences are SQVTM and ANQGSEA. The CDR3 spans 15 residues. The junction had 6 bases not matched to a gene; V was cut back by 4 bases and J by 1 base. Participant age was roughly 18 to 100 years, and participants resided in roughly 24 US areas. Cohort 3 recovery required two negative PCRs, clearance, or symptom resolution. This clone was counted a single time. Authors' processing steps: It was from reference gene primer amplification that nucleated cell counts were estimated. The table came from immunoSEQ multiplex PCR; TCRdb's copy has only in-frame clones and leaves some out. The V and J calls and clone size are taken from that table; D and trimming were inferred from the DNA. The profile shows 250,000 to 300,000 clones, around 92% of them singletons.

This receptor was taken from a woman aged 55-69 years who had recovered from COVID-19. The rearrangement uses TRBV29-1 and TRBJ2-2; 7 bases map to TRBD2. Sequencing was done on a sample of PBMCs or T cells enriched from blood (not recorded which). CDR3 in amino acids: CSVVLSGVNTGELFF. CDR3 in DNA: TGCAGCGTTGTGCTCAGCGGGGTGAACACCGGGGAGCTGTTTTTT.